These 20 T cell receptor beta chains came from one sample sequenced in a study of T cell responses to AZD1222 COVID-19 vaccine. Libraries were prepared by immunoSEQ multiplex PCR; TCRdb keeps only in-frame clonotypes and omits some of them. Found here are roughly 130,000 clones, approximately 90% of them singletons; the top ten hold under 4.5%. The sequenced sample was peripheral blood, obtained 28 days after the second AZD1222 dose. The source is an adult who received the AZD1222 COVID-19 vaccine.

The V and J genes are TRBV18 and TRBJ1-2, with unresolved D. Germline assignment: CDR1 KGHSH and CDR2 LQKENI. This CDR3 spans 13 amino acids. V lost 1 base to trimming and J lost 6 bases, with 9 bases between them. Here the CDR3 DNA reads TGTGCCAGCTCACCACTCCGCGGAGATGGCTACACCTTC. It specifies CASSPLRGDGYTF.

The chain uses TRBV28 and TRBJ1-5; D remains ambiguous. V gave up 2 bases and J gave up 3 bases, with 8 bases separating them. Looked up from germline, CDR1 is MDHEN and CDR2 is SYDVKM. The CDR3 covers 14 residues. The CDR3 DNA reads TGTGCCAGCAGTTTAAAGGGTCTCAATCAGCCCCAGCATTTT. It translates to CASSLKGLNQPQHF.

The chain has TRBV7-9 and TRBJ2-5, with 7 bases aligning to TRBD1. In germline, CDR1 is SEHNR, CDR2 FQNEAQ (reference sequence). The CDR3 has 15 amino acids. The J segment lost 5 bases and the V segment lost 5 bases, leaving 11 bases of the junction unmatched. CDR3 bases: TGTGCCAGCAGCGGGACCCGGGACAGATCGGAGACCCAGTACTTC. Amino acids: CASSGTRDRSETQYF. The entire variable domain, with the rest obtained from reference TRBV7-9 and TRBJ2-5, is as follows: DTGVSQNPRHKITKRGQNVTFRCDPISEHNRLYWYRQTLGQGPEFLTYFQNEAQLEKSRLLSDRFSAERPKGSFSTLEIQRTEQGDSAMYLCASSGTRDRSETQYFGPGTRLLVL.

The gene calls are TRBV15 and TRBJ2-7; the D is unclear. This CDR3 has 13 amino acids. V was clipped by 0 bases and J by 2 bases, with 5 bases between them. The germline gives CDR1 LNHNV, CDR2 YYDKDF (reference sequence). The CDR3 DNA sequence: TGTGCCACCAGCAGAGACGTAGCCTACGAGCAGTACTTC. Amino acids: CATSRDVAYEQYF.

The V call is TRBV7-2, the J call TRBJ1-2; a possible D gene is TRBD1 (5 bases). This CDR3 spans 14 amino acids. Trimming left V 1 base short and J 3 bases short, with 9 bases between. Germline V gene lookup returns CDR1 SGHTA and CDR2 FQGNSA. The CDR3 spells CASSLDEGYYGYTF. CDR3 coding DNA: TGTGCCAGCAGCTTAGATGAGGGGTACTATGGCTACACCTTC.

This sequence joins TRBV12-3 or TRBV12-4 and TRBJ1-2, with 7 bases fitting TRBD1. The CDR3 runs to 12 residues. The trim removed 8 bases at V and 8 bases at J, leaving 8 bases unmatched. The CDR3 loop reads CASDKTGKGYTF. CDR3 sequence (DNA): TGTGCCAGCGATAAGACAGGGAAAGGCTACACCTTC.

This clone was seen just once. CDR3 DNA sequence: TGTGCCAGCAGCCAGGACTCTGGAAACACCATATATTTT. The encoded protein is CASSQDSGNTIYF. The gene calls are TRBV11-3 and TRBJ1-3; D gene uncertain. CDR1 is SGHNT and CDR2 is YENEEA in the germline V gene. V was trimmed by 5 bases and J by 0 bases, leaving 5 bases between them. The CDR3 contains 13 residues.

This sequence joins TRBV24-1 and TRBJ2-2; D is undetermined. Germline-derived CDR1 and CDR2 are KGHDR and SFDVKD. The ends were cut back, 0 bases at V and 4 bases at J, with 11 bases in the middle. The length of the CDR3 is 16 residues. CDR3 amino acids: CATSDLPNEGTGELFF. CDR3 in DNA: TGTGCCACCAGTGATTTGCCGAACGAAGGCACCGGGGAGCTGTTTTTT.

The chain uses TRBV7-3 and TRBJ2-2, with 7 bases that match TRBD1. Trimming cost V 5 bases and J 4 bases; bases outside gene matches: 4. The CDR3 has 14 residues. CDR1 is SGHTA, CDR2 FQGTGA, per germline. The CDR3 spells CASSPTGVTGELFF. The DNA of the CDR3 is TGTGCCAGCAGCCCAACAGGGGTCACCGGGGAGCTGTTTTTT.

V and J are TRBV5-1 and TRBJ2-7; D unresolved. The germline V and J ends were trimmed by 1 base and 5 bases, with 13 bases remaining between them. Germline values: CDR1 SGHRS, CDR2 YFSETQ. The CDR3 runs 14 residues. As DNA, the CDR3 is TGCGCCAGCAGCTTGTTGTCGTTCGTTGACGAGCAGTACTTC. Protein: CASSLLSFVDEQYF.

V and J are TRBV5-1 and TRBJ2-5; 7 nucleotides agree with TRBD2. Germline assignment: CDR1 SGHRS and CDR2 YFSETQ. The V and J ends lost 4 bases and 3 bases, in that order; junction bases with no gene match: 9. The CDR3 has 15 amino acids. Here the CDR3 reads CASSPGPSGEETQYF. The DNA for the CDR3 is TGCGCCAGCAGCCCGGGCCCTAGCGGAGAAGAGACCCAGTACTTC.

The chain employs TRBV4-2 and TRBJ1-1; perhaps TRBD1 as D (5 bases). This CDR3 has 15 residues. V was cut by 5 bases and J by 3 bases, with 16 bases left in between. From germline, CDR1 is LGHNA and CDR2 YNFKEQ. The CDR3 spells CASSDAQRGDTEAFF. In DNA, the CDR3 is TGTGCCAGCAGCGACGCCCAACGAGGGGACACTGAAGCTTTCTTT.

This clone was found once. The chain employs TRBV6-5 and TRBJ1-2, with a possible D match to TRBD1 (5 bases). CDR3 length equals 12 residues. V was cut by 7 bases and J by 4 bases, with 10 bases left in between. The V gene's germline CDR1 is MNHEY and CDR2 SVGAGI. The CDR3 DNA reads TGTGCCAGCAAGACAGTTGCCTATGGCTACACCTTC. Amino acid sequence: CASKTVAYGYTF.

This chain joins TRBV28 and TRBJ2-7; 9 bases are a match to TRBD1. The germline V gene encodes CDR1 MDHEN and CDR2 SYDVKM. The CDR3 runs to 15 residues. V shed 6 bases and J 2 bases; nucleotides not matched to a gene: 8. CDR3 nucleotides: TGTGCCAGCAGGAGGGGACAGGGAATAACCTACGAGCAGTACTTC. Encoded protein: CASRRGQGITYEQYF. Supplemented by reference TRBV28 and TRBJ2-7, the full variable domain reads DVKVTQSSRYLVKRTGEKVFLECVQDMDHENMFWYRQDPGLGLRLIYFSYDVKMKEKGDIPEGYSVSREKKERFSLILESASTNQTSMYLCASRRGQGITYEQYFGPGTRLTVT.

The CDR3 spells CASSLGGDTQYF. The CDR3 DNA sequence: TGTGCCAGTAGTCTGGGCGGAGATACGCAGTATTTT. The chain links TRBV19 to TRBJ2-3, with D unresolved. CDR1 and CDR2 from the germline V gene are LNHDA and SQIVND (reference sequence). This CDR3 has 12 amino acids. V was clipped by 5 bases and J by 5 bases, with 8 bases between them.

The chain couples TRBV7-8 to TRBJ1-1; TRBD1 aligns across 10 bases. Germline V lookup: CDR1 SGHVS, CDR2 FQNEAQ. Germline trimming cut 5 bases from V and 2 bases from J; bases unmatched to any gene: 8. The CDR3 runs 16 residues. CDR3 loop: CASSLRDRGLNTEAFF. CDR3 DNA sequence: TGTGCCAGCAGCCTCCGGGACAGGGGCCTAAACACTGAAGCTTTCTTT.

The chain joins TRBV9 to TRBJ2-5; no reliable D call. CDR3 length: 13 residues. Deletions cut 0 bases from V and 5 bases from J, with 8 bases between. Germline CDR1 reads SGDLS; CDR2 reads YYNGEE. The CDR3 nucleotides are TGTGCCAGCAGCGTAGGTGGTGGCGAGACCCAGTACTTC. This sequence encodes CASSVGGGETQYF.

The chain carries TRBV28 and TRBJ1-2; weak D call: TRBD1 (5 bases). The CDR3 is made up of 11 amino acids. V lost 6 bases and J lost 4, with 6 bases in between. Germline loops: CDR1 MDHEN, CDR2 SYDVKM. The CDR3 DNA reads TGTGCCAGCAGCCAGGGCTATGGCTACACCTTC. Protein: CASSQGYGYTF.

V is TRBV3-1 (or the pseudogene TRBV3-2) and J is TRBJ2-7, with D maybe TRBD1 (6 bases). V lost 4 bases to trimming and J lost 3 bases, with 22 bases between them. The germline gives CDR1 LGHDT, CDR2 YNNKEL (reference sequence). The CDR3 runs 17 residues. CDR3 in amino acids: CASSRVRTGQRGYEQYF. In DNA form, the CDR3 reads TGTGCCAGCAGCCGCGTCCGAACAGGGCAGCGTGGCTACGAGCAGTACTTC.

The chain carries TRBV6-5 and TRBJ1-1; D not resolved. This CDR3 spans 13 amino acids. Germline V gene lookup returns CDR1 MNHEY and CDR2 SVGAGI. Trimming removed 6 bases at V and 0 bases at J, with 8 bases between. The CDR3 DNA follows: TGTGCCAGCAGACCTGACATGAACACTGAAGCTTTCTTT. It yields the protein CASRPDMNTEAFF.